This T cell receptor (beta chain) was identified during a study of CD8 T cells in ankylosing spondylitis. From germline, CDR1 is SGHRS and CDR2 YFSETQ. This CDR3 is 18 amino acids long. V gave up 2 bases and J gave up 3 bases, with 24 bases separating them. By quantitative 5'-RACE with molecular barcodes, the TCR beta libraries were made. TCRdb ran MiXCR on the 5' RACE reads and lists one entry per CDR3 protein. The sample lists 150,000 to 200,000 distinct CDR3 sequences; around a tenth were seen once. Study-level points and caveats: One TCR beta motif, made up of roughly eight highly homologous variants, appeared characteristic of ankylosing spondylitis blood. According to the report, clones linked to the disease were significantly enriched in matched synovial fluid samples taken from ankylosing spondylitis patients.

This clonotype was recorded many times. What it recognizes is unknown. Specimen: blood, either unsorted or a sorted T cell fraction (not recorded which). The receptor's source is a female donor with ankylosing spondylitis or in good health (not recorded which). The genes are TRBV5-1 and TRBJ2-7; D possibly corresponds to TRBD1 (6 bases). The CDR3 sequence is CASSFGTRTSSYFYEQYF. The CDR3 DNA is TGCGCCAGCAGCTTCGGGACACGGACTTCAAGTTACTTCTACGAGCAGTACTTC.